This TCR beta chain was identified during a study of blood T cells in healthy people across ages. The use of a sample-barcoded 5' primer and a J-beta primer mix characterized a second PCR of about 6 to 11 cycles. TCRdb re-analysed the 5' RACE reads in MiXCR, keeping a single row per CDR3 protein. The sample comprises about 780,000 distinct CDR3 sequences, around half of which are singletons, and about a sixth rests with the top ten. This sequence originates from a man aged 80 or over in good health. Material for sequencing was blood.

The CDR3 DNA reads TGTGCCAGCAGCCCGGGGACGGAGGTTGGAAACATTCAGTACTTC. It specifies CASSPGTEVGNIQYF. The rearrangement uses TRBV3-1 and TRBJ2-7; D possibly matches TRBD1 or TRBD2 (5 bases each). TRBJ2-4 matches the DNA end more closely, so the J call is doubtful. Germline values: CDR1 LGHDT, CDR2 YNNKEL (reference sequence). CDR3 length equals 15 residues.